The sequence of this T cell receptor (beta chain) was determined in a study of T cells after yellow fever vaccination. Turning to the study itself: Those fractions that held only low numbers of cells were prepared using the SMART-Seq v4 Ultra Low Input RNA kit.

Germline CDR1 reads GTSNPN; CDR2 reads SVGIG (reference sequence). V was shortened by 0 bases and J by 4 bases, with 6 bases between the two germline ends. The CDR3 runs to 12 residues. Notes on the study in general: Peak timing came faster in the weaker secondary response, day 5 versus 15. A small share of clonotypes appeared in both CD4 and CD8 compartments. At 95% to 97% for CD4 and 70% to 90% for CD8, most primary-vaccination clones showed up again after the booster.

This clonotype was found a few times. Its target is unknown. MiXCR, run by TCRdb on the 5' RACE reads, gives a single entry per CDR3 protein. The data show 620,000 or so distinct CDR3 sequences, 9% to 15% seen once. Specimen: PBMCs, collected on the day of the yellow fever booster vaccination. This sequence joins TRBV30 and TRBJ2-5; the D is unclear. This TCR was sampled from a man aged 30-40 years who received the YFV17D yellow fever vaccine. The CDR3 coding sequence is TGTGCCTGGAGTGTCAACCGAGAGACCCAGTACTTC. Its translation is CAWSVNRETQYF. Looking up the rest from reference TRBV30 and TRBJ2-5 gives the full variable domain: SQTIHQWPATLVQPVGSPLSLECTVEGTSNPNLYWYRQAAGRGLQLLFYSVGIGQISSEVPQNLSASRPQDRQFILSSKKLLLSDSGFYLCAWSVNRETQYFGPGTRLLVL.